Below, 8 T cell receptor beta chains from the same sample are listed, as sequenced in a study of blood T cells in healthy people across ages. A second roughly 6 to 11 cycle PCR used barcoded and J-beta primers. One entry per CDR3 protein, called by TCRdb with MiXCR from the 5' RACE reads. The sample yields fewer than 1,000,000 distinct CDR3 sequences, approximately 48% seen once. Sample: blood. These receptors were taken from a man between 60 and 70 years old in good health.

This clonotype has just a few counts. The genes are TRBV4-1 and TRBJ2-1, with TRBD2 matching 10 bases. Germline values: CDR1 MGHRA, CDR2 YSYEKL. Trimming removed 4 bases from V and 7 bases from J; junction bases left unmatched: 10. This CDR3 region has 16 residues. CDR3 protein: CASSPRGSGGLNEQFF. The CDR3 DNA sequence: TGCGCCAGCAGCCCGCGGGGTAGCGGGGGGCTGAATGAGCAGTTCTTC.

This clonotype has a handful of counts. V usage is TRBV29-1 and J usage is TRBJ2-7; D unresolved. The V gene lost 4 bases and the J gene lost 2 bases, with 6 bases spanning the gap. CDR3 length: 11 amino acids. Germline values: CDR1 SQVTM, CDR2 ANQGSEA. CDR3 region: CSVGPTYEQYF. DNA for the CDR3: TGCAGCGTTGGCCCAACCTACGAGCAGTACTTC.

DNA of the CDR3: TGCAGTGCCTTACAGGGGGCGATTACTGAAGCTTTCTTT. Translating it yields CSALQGAITEAFF. The genes are TRBV20-1 and TRBJ1-1; 9 nucleotides align to TRBD1. The CDR3 is 13 residues long. Unmatched junction bases numbered 7, after V lost 6 bases and J lost 5 bases. CDR1 and CDR2 (germline): DFQATT, SNEGSKA (reference sequence).

In its sample, this clonotype was seen a few times. V and J are TRBV13 and TRBJ1-2; possible D gene TRBD1, 6 bases. CDR1 PRHDT and CDR2 FYEKMQ come from the germline V gene (reference sequence). This CDR3 spans 15 amino acids. Trimming took off 5 bases at V and 0 bases at J, with 13 bases between the two ends. CDR3 amino acids: CASSQRGKANYGYTF. As DNA, the CDR3 is TGTGCCAGCAGCCAGAGGGGGAAAGCTAACTATGGCTACACCTTC.

The chain uses TRBV6-2 or TRBV6-3 and TRBJ1-1; maybe TRBD1 (5 bases). This CDR3 contains 15 residues. V lost 5 bases, J lost 5 bases, and 18 bases lay in between. Germline-derived CDR1 and CDR2 are MNHEY and SVGEGT. This chain's CDR3 is CASSNDPPGTTEAFF. CDR3 bases: TGTGCCAGCAGTAACGACCCGCCAGGGACTACTGAAGCTTTCTTT.

This clonotype has just one count. CDR3: CASRTGQPSSPLHF. CDR3 DNA: TGTGCCAGCAGGACGGGACAACCCTCATCACCCCTCCACTTT. V usage is TRBV2 and J usage is TRBJ1-6; tentative D call: TRBD1 (6 bases). The CDR3 loop spans 14 amino acids. CDR1 SNHLY and CDR2 FYNNEI come from the germline V gene. The V end lost 6 bases, the J end lost 10 bases, and 16 bases lay between the germline ends.

The chain joins TRBV6-5 to TRBJ2-2, with D unclear. The germline gives CDR1 MNHEY, CDR2 SVGAGI. This CDR3 has 15 amino acids. V was pared by 2 bases and J by 5 bases, with 12 bases between. The CDR3 DNA reads as TGTGCCAGCAGTTACCCTGCCTGGGATACCGGGGAGCTGTTTTTT. This translates into CASSYPAWDTGELFF.

The table lists this clonotype with a few counts. V and J are TRBV9 and TRBJ2-3, with a tentative D call TRBD2 (7 bases). This CDR3 contains 14 residues. CDR1 SGDLS and CDR2 YYNGEE come from the germline V gene. Trimming took off 1 base at V and 7 bases at J, with 13 bases between the two ends. CDR3 loop: CASSVLQGGNTQYF. The CDR3 nucleotides are TGTGCCAGCAGCGTATTACAGGGAGGGAATACGCAGTATTTT.